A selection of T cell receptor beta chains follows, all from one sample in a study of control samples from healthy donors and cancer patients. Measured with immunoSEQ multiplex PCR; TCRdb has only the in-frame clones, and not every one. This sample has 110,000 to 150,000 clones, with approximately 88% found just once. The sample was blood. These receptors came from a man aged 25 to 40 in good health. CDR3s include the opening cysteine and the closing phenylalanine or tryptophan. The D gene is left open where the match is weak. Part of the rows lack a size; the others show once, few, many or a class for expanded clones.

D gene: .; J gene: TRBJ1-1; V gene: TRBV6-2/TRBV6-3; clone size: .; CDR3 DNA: TGTGCCAGCGGCCGCGAGATCGGGGTCGGCGCTTTCTTT; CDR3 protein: CASGREIGVGAFF
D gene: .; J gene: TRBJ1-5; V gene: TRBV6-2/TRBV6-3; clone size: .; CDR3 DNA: TGTGCCAGCAGTACCGGACAGTTCCATAGCAATCAGCCCCAGCATTTT; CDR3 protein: CASSTGQFHSNQPQHF
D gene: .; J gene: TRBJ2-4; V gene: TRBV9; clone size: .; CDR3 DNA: TGTGCCAGTTTTTCCGAGGGGTTGGCGGCGATCCCGGTTAGCAGCCTAGCCAAAAACATTCAGTACTTC; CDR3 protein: CASFSEGLAAIPVSSLAKNIQYF
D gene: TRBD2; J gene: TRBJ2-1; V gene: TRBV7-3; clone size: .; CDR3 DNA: TGTGCCAGCAGCTTAGCGGGGGTAAGCGATGAGCAGTTCTTC; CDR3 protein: CASSLAGVSDEQFF
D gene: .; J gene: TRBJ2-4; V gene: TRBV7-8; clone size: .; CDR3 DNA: TGTGCCAGCACCCAAGAGGAAGCCAAAAACATTCAGTACTTC; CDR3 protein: CASTQEEAKNIQYF
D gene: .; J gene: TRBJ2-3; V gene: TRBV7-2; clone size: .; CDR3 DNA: TGTGCCAGCAGCTCCCTTTACGGCGCGAGCACAGATACGCAGTATTTT; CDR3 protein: CASSSLYGASTDTQYF
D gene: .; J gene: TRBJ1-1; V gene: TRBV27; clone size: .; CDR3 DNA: TGTGCCAGCAGAACCTACAGGGACGCTGAAGCTTTCTTT; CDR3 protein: CASRTYRDAEAFF
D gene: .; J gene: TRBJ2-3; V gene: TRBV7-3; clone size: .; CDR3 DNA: TGTGCCAGCAGCTTAACGCGAGGACGGGGAGATACGCAGTATTTT; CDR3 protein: CASSLTRGRGDTQYF
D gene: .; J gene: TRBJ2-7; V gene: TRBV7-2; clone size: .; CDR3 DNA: TGTGCCAGCAGCCCCTGGGGCCCCAGCGGCGAGCAGTACTTC; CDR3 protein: CASSPWGPSGEQYF
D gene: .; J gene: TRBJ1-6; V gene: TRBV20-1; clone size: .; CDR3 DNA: TGCAGTGCTAGTCGGGGGGCCTATAATTCACCCCTCCACTTT; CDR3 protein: CSASRGAYNSPLHF
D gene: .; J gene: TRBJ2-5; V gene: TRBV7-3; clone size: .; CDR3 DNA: TGTGCCAGCAGCTCCTTAGGAGCAGACCAAGAGACCCAGTACTTC; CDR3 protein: CASSSLGADQETQYF
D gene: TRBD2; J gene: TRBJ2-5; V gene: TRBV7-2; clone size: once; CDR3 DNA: TGTGCCAGCAGCTTCGGGGGGGCGATTTTCGGAGAGACCCAGTACTTC; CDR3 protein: CASSFGGAIFGETQYF
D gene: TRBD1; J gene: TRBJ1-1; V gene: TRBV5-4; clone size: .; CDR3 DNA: TGTGCCAGCAGCTCGGGACAGGGGGCGCGAACTGAAGCTTTCTTT; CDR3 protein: CASSSGQGARTEAFF
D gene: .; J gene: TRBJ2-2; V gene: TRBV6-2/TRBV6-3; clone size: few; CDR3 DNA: TGTGCCAGCAGTTACTCGACCGGGGAGCTGTTTTTT; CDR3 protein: CASSYSTGELFF
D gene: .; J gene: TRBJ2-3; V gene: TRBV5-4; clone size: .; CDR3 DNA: TGTGCCAGCAGCTCAAGGGGGAGGACCGGGGGCACAGATACGCAGTATTTT; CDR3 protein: CASSSRGRTGGTDTQYF
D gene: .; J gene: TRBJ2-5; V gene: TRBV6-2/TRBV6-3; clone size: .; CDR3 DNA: TGTGCCAGCAGTTCATTGACTGGAGAGACCCAGTACTTC; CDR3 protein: CASSSLTGETQYF
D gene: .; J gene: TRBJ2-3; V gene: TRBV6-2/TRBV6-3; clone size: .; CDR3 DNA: TGTGCCAGCAGGCCTGCCCGGACGGTCGGTAGCACAGATACGCAGTATTTT; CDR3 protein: CASRPARTVGSTDTQYF
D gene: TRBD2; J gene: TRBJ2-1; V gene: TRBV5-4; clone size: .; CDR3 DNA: TGTGCCAGCAGCGCTGTGAGCGGGAGGGCCGATGAGCAGTTCTTC; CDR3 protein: CASSAVSGRADEQFF